Given below is one T cell receptor (beta chain) in context. Its target is not known. This specimen comes from a study of T-cell memory formation after mild COVID-19. Findings and limits, study-wide: Researchers found some responding clones in pre-infection memory, a sign that cross-reactive memory joined. Contracting clones localized mainly to CM and EM when CD4+ and mainly to EMRA when CD8+.

The TCR alpha and TCR beta cDNA libraries, bearing sample barcodes and UMIs, were generated by 5'RACE using constant-segment primers. MiXCR, applied by TCRdb to the 5' RACE reads, yields one record per CDR3 protein. The sample has about 470,000 distinct CDR3 sequences; roughly 18% are singletons. The sequencing input was PBMCs or a T cell subset sorted from them (not recorded which). The TCR originated in an adult woman who had mild COVID-19 (a few samples of this study predate the infection). Cell type and time point are not known.

The CDR3 region has the DNA TGTGCCAGCAGCGTATCCCAGGGGGTATCCCAAACCGGTGAGCAGTTCTTC. This gives the protein CASSVSQGVSQTGEQFF. V is TRBV9 and J is TRBJ2-1, with 7 nucleotides matching TRBD1. The length of the CDR3 is 17 residues. The V segment lost 1 base and the J segment 9 bases; nucleotides outside the gene matches: 16. Looked up from germline, CDR1 is SGDLS and CDR2 is YYNGEE.